The present T cell receptor (beta chain) was sequenced within a study of blood T cell repertoires in COVID-19 (dated by TCRdb to about 2020). Context from the whole study: Collaborator samples came from the United States, Italy and Spain and covered acute and convalescent phases of COVID-19. Samples came from the ongoing ImmuneRACE study (first 160 participants) plus 1,254 subjects from 6 global collaborators. The prospective study material was composed of cDNA or gDNA derived from T cells, B-cell-depleted T cells, or PBMCs. Where HLA class I and class II types were available, the types were taken from metadata supplied by the sample provider, not from assay-based typing. Subjects who had been exposed to COVID-19, were actively infected with it, or had recovered from it provided the deeply sampled blood TCRbeta repertoires that made up the dataset. The repertoires were released in a freely available public database meant as a resource for research on the immune response to SARS-CoV-2. Sample metadata almost always included a de-identified subject ID, COVID-19 status, age in years and sex. Study-wide findings and limitations: Clinical and demographic metadata were provided uncurated, with the amount varying by source and participant.

In the prospective study, participants were about 18 to 95 years old, resided in about two dozen geographic areas of the United States, and were enrolled through a virtual design. Cohort assignment in the prospective study relied on participant-reported clinical history from a screening survey and a study questionnaire. A participant counted as exposed if, within 2 weeks of entering the study, that participant had been in contact with someone who had a PCR-confirmed or clinician-diagnosed COVID-19 case. In the prospective study, mobile phlebotomists collected whole blood, serum and a nasopharyngeal or oropharyngeal swab from each participant. Additional blood draws and questionnaires over an approximately two-month period could optionally be provided by prospective study participants. Before DNA extraction, prospective study blood samples were shipped either frozen or at room temperature. TCRbeta CDR3 regions were amplified from genomic DNA by means of the immunoSEQ Assay, a bias-controlled multiplex PCR. The original pipeline was this. The number of nucleated cells in each sample was estimated by amplification of reference gene primers within the assay. Sequence reads were collapsed and filtered to measure the absolute abundance of every unique TCRbeta CDR3 rearrangement. For each sample, productive Simpson clonality was calculated by taking the square root of Simpson's diversity index across productive rearrangements. TCRdb limited this immuneACCESS table to in-frame rearrangements with V and J called. A share of clones is missing; checked studies link under half to unresolved V genes, and the rest is unexplained. V and J calls and clone size are those listed in that table; D and trimming were worked out from the DNA. The sample data list some 320,000 clones, and roughly 90% of these were observed just once. Roughly 2.8% of the sample is taken by the ten largest.

To note about this clone: The antigen it recognizes is unknown. Per-base quality was not reported, and no clone a single base away is much larger than it.

The clonotype was recovered from a woman aged 50 to 65 who had been exposed to COVID-19. Sequences were obtained from PBMCs or T cells enriched from blood (not recorded which).

The CDR3 region: CASKKDGPLLGQPQHF. The nucleotide sequence is TGTGCCAGCAAAAAAGATGGCCCCCTCTTGGGCCAGCCCCAGCATTTT. Here the chain combines TRBV2 and TRBJ1-5; the D gene identity is not certain. V loses 7 bases of germline sequence and J loses 7 bases, and the interval between the two ends is 23 bases. Reading the germline V gene gives CDR1 SNHLY and CDR2 FYNNEI. The CDR3 runs 16 residues from the cysteine to the phenylalanine. The kept DNA is CDR3 alone, 48 bases in frame from the first base.